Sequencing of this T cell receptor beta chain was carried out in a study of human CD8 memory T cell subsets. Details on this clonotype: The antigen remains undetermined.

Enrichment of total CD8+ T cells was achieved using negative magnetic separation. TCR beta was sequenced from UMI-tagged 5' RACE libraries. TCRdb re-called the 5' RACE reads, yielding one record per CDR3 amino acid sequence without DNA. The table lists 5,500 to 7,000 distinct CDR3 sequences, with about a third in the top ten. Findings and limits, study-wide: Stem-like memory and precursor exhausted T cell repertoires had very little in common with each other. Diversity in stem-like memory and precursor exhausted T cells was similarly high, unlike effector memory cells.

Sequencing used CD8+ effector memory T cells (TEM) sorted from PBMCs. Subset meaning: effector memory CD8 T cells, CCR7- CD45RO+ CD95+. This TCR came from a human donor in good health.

The CDR3 sequence is CASTRRKGGQRNRDEQFF. V usage is TRBV7-8 and J usage is TRBJ2-1; as DNA is missing, the TRBD1 call by TCRdb cannot be tested. CDR3 length equals 18 residues. Per germline, CDR1 SGHVS and CDR2 FQNEAQ.